This T cell receptor beta chain was obtained from a study of tumor-infiltrating lymphocytes in primary liver carcinoma. The study, taken as a whole, reports: Tumors significantly exceeded blood in top-250-clone fraction (p = 0.039).

Investigators took RNA and DNA out together from roughly 21-30 mg of unsorted bulk tissue. Patients diagnosed with primary liver carcinoma received treatment through surgical resection. This CDR3 comprises 12 residues. Germline loops: CDR1 SQVTM, CDR2 ANQGSEA. As to this clonotype: The antigen is not known. One end of the junction is discordant with germline, which a read error may explain.

The authors made TCR beta cDNA from around 500 ng total RNA with a constant-region primer. Libraries covering TCR beta were generated through three nested multiplex PCR rounds (using a slightly modified ARM-PCR). For approximately 9 cycles apiece, the opening two PCR rounds ran with TRBV1-TRBV30 forward primers and a C-beta reverse primer. TCRdb reprocessed the multiplex PCR reads via MiXCR and lists one record per CDR3 protein. The table includes about 33,000 distinct CDR3 sequences, less than 80% detected once. The TCR sequence derives from a man aged 40-49 years with primary liver carcinoma and hepatitis B virus infection. The chain couples TRBV29-1 to TRBJ1-2; D not certain. Source material: liver tumor tissue from sampling region 5. Documented subset: tumor region T5, tumor centre. CDR3 in amino acids: CSVIVNYAGYTF. The CDR3 DNA reads TGCAGCGTTATAGTCAACTACGCTGGCTACACATTC.